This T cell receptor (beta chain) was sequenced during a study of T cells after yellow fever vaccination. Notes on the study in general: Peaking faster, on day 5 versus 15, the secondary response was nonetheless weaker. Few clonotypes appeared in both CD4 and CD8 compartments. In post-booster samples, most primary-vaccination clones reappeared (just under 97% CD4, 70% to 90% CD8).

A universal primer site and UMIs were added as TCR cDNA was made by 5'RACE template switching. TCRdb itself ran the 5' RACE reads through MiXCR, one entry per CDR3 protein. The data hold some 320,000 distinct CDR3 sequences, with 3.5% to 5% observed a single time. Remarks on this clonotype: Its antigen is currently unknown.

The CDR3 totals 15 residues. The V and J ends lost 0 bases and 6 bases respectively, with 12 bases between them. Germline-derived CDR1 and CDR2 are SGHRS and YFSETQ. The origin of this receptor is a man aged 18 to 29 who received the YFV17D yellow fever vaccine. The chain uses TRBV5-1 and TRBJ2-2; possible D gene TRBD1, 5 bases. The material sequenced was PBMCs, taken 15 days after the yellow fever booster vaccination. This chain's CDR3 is CASSLGQGKSGELFF. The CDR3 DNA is TGCGCCAGCAGCTTGGGGCAGGGCAAATCCGGGGAGCTGTTTTTT.